A single sample is the source of the 2 T cell receptor beta chains below, sequenced in a study of T cells in Graves' hyperthyroidism and ophthalmopathy (dated by TCRdb to about 2019). Libraries were built with multiplex PCR. The listed sequencing device is Illumina HiSeq 2000. The TCR beta CDR3 regions were amplified from RNA transcripts. For the first round of RT-PCR on the TCR CDR3, the HTBI primer set was used together with the Qiagen OneStep RT-PCR kit. TCRdb passed the public sequencing reads through fastp at Q25 and MiXCR, retaining productive beta sequences. Rows are unified per CDR3 protein, each entry keeping the most common DNA and genes. In all, the sample holds almost 350,000 distinct CDR3 sequences, and 15% to 20% of those were seen once. Of the sample, 15% to 18% falls within the top ten clones. Sequences were obtained from blood. These TCRs come from a woman aged 40-49 years with Graves' ophthalmopathy.

This clonotype was observed a handful of times. The V call is TRBV28, the J call TRBJ1-5; D gene unclear. The germline gives CDR1 MDHEN, CDR2 SYDVKM. There are 14 residues in the CDR3. V was clipped by 3 bases and J by 3 bases, with 9 bases between them. The CDR3 loop reads CASSLPGNNQPQHF. The CDR3 coding sequence is TGTGCCAGCAGTTTGCCAGGCAACAATCAGCCCCAGCATTTT.

This clonotype appeared many times. The J gene is TRBJ2-7, the V gene TRBV27; D not certain. The CDR3 has 15 amino acids. Trimming left V 4 bases short and J 3 bases short, with 16 bases between. Germline V gene lookup returns CDR1 MNHEY and CDR2 SMNVEV (reference sequence). CDR3 protein: CASSSLKEGGYEQYF. The CDR3 DNA follows: TGTGCCAGCAGTTCCCTCAAAGAAGGTGGCTACGAGCAGTACTTC.